The TCR beta chain described here comes from a study of tumor-infiltrating lymphocytes in primary liver carcinoma. Across the whole study: Staged T1-T3 N0M0, the tumors had sizes that ranged from about 4 to 10 cm across.

Findings and limits, study-wide: Pairs of tumor regions overlapped more than tumor-adjacent and tumor-blood pairs did. No more than about 8-24% of top clones could be seen in all five tumor regions.

Reverse transcription of approximately 0.55 ug total RNA with a constant-region primer produced TCR beta cDNA. Three nested multiplex PCR rounds of slightly modified ARM-PCR generated TCR beta libraries. TRBV1-TRBV30 forward primers paired with a C-beta reverse primer drove the first two PCR rounds, approximately 11 cycles each. TCRdb used MiXCR to reprocess the multiplex PCR reads, holding one entry per CDR3 protein. The sample yields around 60,000 distinct CDR3 sequences, about 71% seen once. In the case of this clonotype: Its specificity is not known. Likely a read error: the CDR3 ends without its conserved phenylalanine or tryptophan.

In germline, CDR1 is MNHEY, CDR2 SVGAGI. The V end was cut by 6 bases, the J end by 3 bases, with 11 bases between. This CDR3 spans 14 amino acids. The tissue used was unsorted bulk material of about 19-30 mg. RNA and DNA were co-extracted from it with the AllPrep DNA/RNA mini kit. Surgical resection was the treatment these patients received for primary liver carcinoma. The V and J genes are TRBV6-5 and TRBJ1-4; D remains ambiguous. The clonotype was recovered from a man in his forties with primary liver carcinoma and hepatitis B virus infection. Sequenced input: liver tumor tissue from sampling region 4. Subset defined: tumor region T4, right-lateral pole. The CDR3 reads CASRMIAANEKLFL. In nucleotides, the CDR3 is TGTGCCAGCAGAATGATTGCAGCTAATGAAAAACTGTTTCTT.